This TCR beta chain is drawn from a study of tumor T cells in aggressive B-cell lymphoma. Only in-frame clones appear in the TCRdb table, and some are missing; sequencing was by immunoSEQ multiplex PCR. Among about 7,600 clones listed, 75% to 85% were seen once. The sample was tumor tissue. This receptor was identified in an adult with diffuse large B cell lymphoma.

The CDR3 sequence: CASSLWGDSYEQYF. The CDR3 nucleotides read TGTGCCAGCAGTTTATGGGGGGACAGCTACGAGCAGTACTTC. The chain recombines TRBV28 with TRBJ2-7, with 7 bases that match TRBD1. Germline trimming cut 0 bases from V and 3 bases from J; bases unmatched to any gene: 2. Looked up from germline, CDR1 is MDHEN and CDR2 is SYDVKM. This CDR3 contains 14 residues.